Presented here are 32 T cell receptor beta chains from one specimen sequenced in a study of blood T cell repertoires in COVID-19. TCRdb's table, derived via immunoSEQ multiplex PCR, lists solely in-frame clones and lacks some. Here the sample spans approximately 49,000 clones, 68% being singletons. The specimen was peripheral blood. These TCRs come from a woman aged 65 to 85 with acute or convalescent COVID-19.

This clone has a handful of counts. The genes are TRBV19 and TRBJ2-3, with D possibly matching TRBD1 (5 bases). From germline, CDR1 is LNHDA and CDR2 SQIVND (reference sequence). Deletions cut 2 bases from V and 2 bases from J, with 11 bases between. The CDR3 runs to 15 residues. The CDR3 DNA sequence: TGTGCCAGTAGTATAAGTACAGGTTTCACAGATACGCAGTATTTT. Amino acid sequence: CASSISTGFTDTQYF.

This chain joins TRBV28 and TRBJ2-1; 15 bases map to TRBD2. The ends lost 5 bases at V and 9 bases at J; junction bases unmatched: 8. CDR1 is MDHEN and CDR2 is SYDVKM in the germline V gene. The CDR3 covers 16 residues. The CDR3 spells CASSPWTSGRVGEQFF. Written as DNA, the CDR3 is TGTGCCAGCAGTCCGTGGACTAGCGGGAGGGTGGGTGAGCAGTTCTTC.

CDR3 nucleotide sequence: TGTGCCAGTAGTACCCTTATGGCGGGAGCGCTGTACAATGAGCAGTTCTTC. This codes for CASSTLMAGALYNEQFF. The chain carries TRBV19 and TRBJ2-1, with 7 nucleotides matching TRBD2. The length of the CDR3 is 17 residues. V lost 4 bases and J lost 4; bases outside the gene matches: 13. Germline assignment: CDR1 LNHDA and CDR2 SQIVND (reference sequence).

The chain uses TRBV2 and TRBJ2-7, with D tentatively TRBD2 (5 bases). V lost 8 bases to trimming and J lost 0 bases, with 14 bases between them. The CDR3 sequence is 14 residues long. CDR1 and CDR2 from the germline V gene are SNHLY and FYNNEI. DNA for the CDR3: TGTGCCAGCGCTGCCGGACTCCTCTCCTACGAGCAGTACTTC. Translating it yields CASAAGLLSYEQYF.

The table lists this clone with a count of one. The rearrangement links TRBV3-1 (or the pseudogene TRBV3-2) to TRBJ2-7, with 11 positions matching TRBD2. This CDR3 is built from 16 residues. The germline gives CDR1 LGHDT, CDR2 YNNKEL (reference sequence). V lost 2 bases, J lost 7 bases, and 10 bases stayed unmatched. The CDR3 is CASSQSFSGGADEQYF. DNA for the CDR3: TGTGCCAGCAGCCAATCCTTTAGCGGGGGGGCGGATGAGCAGTACTTC.

This chain links TRBV6-5 with TRBJ1-2, with a tentative D call TRBD1 (5 bases). The CDR3 runs 11 residues. The germline gives CDR1 MNHEY, CDR2 SVGAGI. Trimming shortened V by 8 bases and J by 6 bases, and 10 bases separated the two germline ends. The chain's CDR3 is CASQGGDGYTF. In DNA, the CDR3 is TGTGCCAGCCAGGGAGGGGATGGCTACACCTTC.

The rearrangement links TRBV2 to TRBJ1-2; TRBD1 aligns across 7 bases. The CDR3 runs 17 residues. The ends lost 7 bases at V and 2 bases at J; junction bases unmatched: 16. Germline CDR1 is SNHLY and CDR2 is FYNNEI. CDR3 bases: TGTGCCAGCAAGGGGGTACAGGGGACCGATTTAAACTATGGCTACACCTTC. This gives the protein CASKGVQGTDLNYGYTF.

The chain couples TRBV9 to TRBJ2-7; maybe TRBD2 (5 bases). Trimming removed 0 bases at V and 2 bases at J, with 9 bases between. CDR1 and CDR2 from the germline V gene are SGDLS and YYNGEE. This CDR3 is built from 14 residues. Written as DNA, the CDR3 is TGTGCCAGCAGCGTAGGTCAGAGGGCCTACGAGCAGTACTTC. Translating it yields CASSVGQRAYEQYF.

This sequence joins TRBV6-5 and TRBJ2-1, with TRBD1 identical over 8 bases. This CDR3 contains 14 residues. Germline CDR1 reads MNHEY; CDR2 reads SVGAGI. V trimming: 6 bases; J trimming: 5 bases; junction bases outside the gene matches: 6. DNA for the CDR3: TGTGCCAGCAGACTAACAGGGGGTAACAATGAGCAGTTCTTC. This encodes CASRLTGGNNEQFF.

The rearrangement uses TRBV6-5 and TRBJ2-7; tentatively, D is TRBD1 (5 bases). The CDR3 runs to 16 residues. Trimming left V 2 bases short and J 2 bases short, with 16 bases between. Per the germline V gene, CDR1 is MNHEY and CDR2 is SVGAGI. The CDR3 spells CASSYVQGRPTYEQYF. CDR3 sequence (DNA): TGTGCCAGCAGTTACGTTCAGGGCAGACCCACCTACGAGCAGTACTTC.

This clone has a handful of counts. The chain links TRBV28 to TRBJ2-3; a weak D match, TRBD1 (6 bases). V lost 2 bases and J 1 base, leaving 10 bases between the germline ends. This CDR3 is 15 amino acids long. Germline-derived CDR1 and CDR2 are MDHEN and SYDVKM. The CDR3 protein is CASSLKGGGTDTQYF. CDR3 bases: TGTGCCAGCAGTTTAAAAGGGGGAGGCACAGATACGCAGTATTTT.

This clone was seen only a few times. CDR3 amino acids: CASSSYFGDSEFYGYTF. The DNA of the CDR3 is TGTGCCAGCAGCTCTTACTTCGGGGACAGCGAGTTCTATGGCTACACCTTC. The chain carries TRBV7-2 and TRBJ1-2, with 7 bases aligning to TRBD1. Germline values: CDR1 SGHTA, CDR2 FQGNSA. The CDR3 runs 17 residues. J lost 4 bases, V lost 4 bases, and 15 bases had no gene match.

This clone was recorded only once. The rearrangement links TRBV5-1 to TRBJ2-7, with 8 nucleotides matching TRBD1. The CDR3 consists of 16 residues. The J segment lost 0 bases and the V segment lost 2 bases, leaving 7 bases of the junction unmatched. Looked up from germline, CDR1 is SGHRS and CDR2 is YFSETQ. The chain's CDR3 is CASSFSGQGLSYEQYF. CDR3 coding DNA: TGCGCCAGCAGCTTTTCCGGACAGGGCCTCTCCTACGAGCAGTACTTC. The entire variable domain, with the rest obtained from reference TRBV5-1 and TRBJ2-7, is as follows: KAGVTQTPRYLIKTRGQQVTLSCSPISGHRSVSWYQQTPGQGLQFLFEYFSETQRNKGNFPGRFSGRQFSNSRSEMNVSTLELGDSALYLCASSFSGQGLSYEQYFGPGTRLTVT.

The count of this clone is one. The chain has TRBV3-1 (or the pseudogene TRBV3-2) and TRBJ1-1; a weak D match, TRBD1 (5 bases). The V end was cut by 2 bases, the J end by 1 base, with 11 bases between. CDR1 is LGHDT, CDR2 YNNKEL, per germline (reference sequence). The CDR3 is made up of 15 amino acids. CDR3 in DNA: TGTGCCAGCAGCCAATCGGCAACAGGGAACACTGAAGCTTTCTTT. Translating it yields CASSQSATGNTEAFF.

This clone was observed at least ten times. The chain is built from TRBV10-3 and TRBJ2-7, with TRBD2 matching over 7 bases. Germline CDR1 ENHRY, CDR2 SYGVKD. The CDR3 runs to 13 residues. The V gene end was trimmed by 8 bases and the J gene end by 6 bases; junction bases not matched to a gene: 10. CDR3 residues: CAISRGRGGEQYF. CDR3 nucleotides: TGTGCCATCTCGCGCGGGAGAGGAGGCGAGCAGTACTTC.

There are a few counts of this clone. The chain has TRBV7-9 and TRBJ1-2; D gene unclear. Germline values: CDR1 SEHNR, CDR2 FQNEAQ (reference sequence). Deletions cut 1 base from V and 3 bases from J, with 3 bases between. This CDR3 has 12 residues. The CDR3: CASSLVDYGYTF. Here the CDR3 DNA reads TGTGCCAGCAGCTTAGTAGACTATGGCTACACCTTC. The complete variable domain, with remaining parts taken from reference TRBV7-9 and TRBJ1-2, reads DTGVSQNPRHKITKRGQNVTFRCDPISEHNRLYWYRQTLGQGPEFLTYFQNEAQLEKSRLLSDRFSAERPKGSFSTLEIQRTEQGDSAMYLCASSLVDYGYTFGSGTRLTVV.

The chain is built from TRBV4-3 and TRBJ2-3; 9 nucleotides line up with TRBD2. With V trimmed by 1 base and J by 2 bases, 13 bases remained unmatched. Per germline, CDR1 LGHNA and CDR2 YSLEER. The CDR3 spans 19 residues. CDR3 nucleotide sequence: TGCGCCAGCAGCCAAGGTTATAGCGGGAGTAGGATGTCCACAGATACGCAGTATTTT. As protein: CASSQGYSGSRMSTDTQYF.

This clone came up many times. The V and J genes are TRBV6-5 and TRBJ2-1; TRBD2 matches 8 bases. CDR1 and CDR2 (germline): MNHEY, SVGAGI. The trim removed 8 bases at V and 7 bases at J, leaving 7 bases unmatched. This CDR3 is 13 amino acids long. The CDR3 is CASLDSGGNEQFF. The CDR3, as DNA: TGTGCCAGCTTGGACAGCGGGGGTAATGAGCAGTTCTTC.

This clone was seen just once. The rearrangement links TRBV5-5 to TRBJ2-7; D unresolved. The CDR3 extends over 12 amino acids. CDR1 is SGHKS, CDR2 YYEKEE, per germline (reference sequence). V lost 2 bases and J lost 3, with 6 bases in between. The CDR3 loop reads CASSFSGYEQYF. CDR3 sequence (DNA): TGTGCCAGCAGCTTCTCCGGCTACGAGCAGTACTTC.

The J gene is TRBJ2-1, the V gene TRBV2, with TRBD2 identical over 8 bases. Per germline, CDR1 SNHLY and CDR2 FYNNEI. V gave up 6 bases and J gave up 6 bases; unmatched junction bases: 4. The CDR3 length is 13 residues. CDR3 region: CASRTGGPNEQFF. CDR3 sequence (DNA): TGTGCCAGCAGGACGGGGGGGCCCAATGAGCAGTTCTTC.

J is TRBJ2-1 and V is TRBV15; TRBD2 matches at 7 bases. The V segment lost 0 bases and the J segment 5 bases; nucleotides outside the gene matches: 7. The CDR3 contains 16 residues. Germline V gives CDR1 LNHNV, CDR2 YYDKDF (reference sequence). The CDR3 here is CATSRDPTSVDNEQFF. DNA for the CDR3: TGTGCCACCAGCAGAGATCCAACTAGCGTTGACAATGAGCAGTTCTTC.

This clone was seen only a few times. V usage is TRBV7-3 and J usage is TRBJ2-7, with D possibly being TRBD2 (5 bases). This CDR3 comprises 14 residues. Per germline, CDR1 SGHTA and CDR2 FQGTGA. The ends were cut back, 4 bases at V and 6 bases at J, with 16 bases in the middle. For the CDR3, the DNA is TGTGCCAGCAGCTCCTCTCTGCTTGCGGGCGAGCAGTACTTC. Protein: CASSSSLLAGEQYF.

This chain links TRBV20-1 with TRBJ1-1; 8 positions agree with TRBD1. The CDR3 loop spans 16 amino acids. V was clipped by 3 bases and J by 5 bases; unmatched bases: 14. CDR1 and CDR2 (germline): DFQATT, SNEGSKA (reference sequence). Written as DNA, the CDR3 is TGCAGTGCTAGTCCCCCTCAGGGGGCGAAGGTGACTGAAGCTTTCTTT. Its translation: CSASPPQGAKVTEAFF.

The chain links TRBV20-1 to TRBJ2-7, with D unclear. CDR1 DFQATT and CDR2 SNEGSKA come from the germline V gene (reference sequence). There are 11 residues in the CDR3. V was pared by 3 bases and J by 6 bases, with 9 bases between. The CDR3 protein is CSASPSPEQYF. The CDR3 region has the DNA TGCAGTGCTAGTCCCAGTCCCGAGCAGTACTTC.

This chain connects TRBV7-2 to TRBJ2-6; 7 nucleotides align to TRBD1. V was clipped by 3 bases and J by 0 bases; unmatched bases: 5. Germline CDR1 and CDR2: SGHTA and FQGNSA. The CDR3 has 17 amino acids. CDR3 protein: CASSLRGLSSGANVLTF. Written as DNA, the CDR3 is TGTGCCAGCAGCTTGAGGGGGCTGAGCTCTGGGGCCAACGTCCTGACTTTC.

V usage is TRBV7-3 and J usage is TRBJ2-5, with D possibly TRBD1 on 6 matching bases. There are 14 residues in the CDR3. Looked up from germline, CDR1 is SGHTA and CDR2 is FQGTGA. The V and J ends lost 4 bases and 3 bases respectively, with 12 bases between them. This CDR3 is CASSSFGQKETQYF. In DNA form, the CDR3 reads TGTGCCAGCAGCTCTTTCGGACAGAAAGAGACCCAGTACTTC.

A few counts support this clone. J is TRBJ1-2 and V is TRBV6-2 or TRBV6-3; D uncertain. Germline V lookup: CDR1 MNHEY, CDR2 SVGEGT. The V gene lost 4 bases and the J gene lost 2 bases, with 5 bases spanning the gap. The CDR3 is 12 amino acids. Here the CDR3 reads CASSLQNYGYTF. The CDR3 bases are TGTGCCAGCAGTTTACAGAACTATGGCTACACCTTC.

There are a few counts of this clone. The chain couples TRBV5-1 to TRBJ1-4; TRBD1 aligns across 9 bases. The CDR3 runs 13 residues. J was trimmed by 11 bases and V by 4 bases; bases with no gene match: 6. The germline V gene encodes CDR1 SGHRS and CDR2 YFSETQ. CDR3 sequence (DNA): TGCGCCAGCAGCCGGGGACAGGGTGATAAACTGTTTTTT. Translated, it gives CASSRGQGDKLFF.

This sequence joins TRBV10-3 and TRBJ2-1; TRBD2 matches 9 bases. Germline V gene data show CDR1 as ENHRY and CDR2 as SYGVKD. Unmatched junction bases numbered 5, after V lost 10 bases and J lost 4 bases. The CDR3 consists of 13 residues. This CDR3 reads CARSSGAYNEQFF. Written as DNA, the CDR3 is TGTGCCAGATCTAGCGGGGCTTACAATGAGCAGTTCTTC.

The chain links TRBV6-5 to TRBJ1-1; D possibly corresponds to TRBD1 (5 bases). The CDR3 covers 14 residues. The V end lost 7 bases, the J end lost 4 bases, and 16 bases lay between the germline ends. Germline CDR1 and CDR2: MNHEY and SVGAGI. CDR3 in amino acids: CASISTGVGTEAFF. The CDR3 region has the DNA TGTGCCAGCATTAGTACGGGGGTTGGCACTGAAGCTTTCTTT.

V and J are TRBV3-1 (or the pseudogene TRBV3-2) and TRBJ2-7; D is perhaps TRBD2 (5 bases). Trimming left V 1 base short and J 0 bases short, with 13 bases between. The CDR3 has 16 residues. The germline V gene has CDR1 LGHDT and CDR2 YNNKEL (reference sequence). CDR3 sequence (DNA): TGTGCCAGCAGCCAAGTTGGAGGCACCCGCTCCTACGAGCAGTACTTC. Translated: CASSQVGGTRSYEQYF.

This chain joins TRBV9 and TRBJ2-7, with 8 bases that match TRBD2. The CDR3 runs to 15 residues. The germline CDR1 and CDR2 sequences are SGDLS and YYNGEE. Trimming cost V 2 bases and J 1 base; bases outside gene matches: 5. CDR3 DNA: TGTGCCAGCAGCGTCCTAGCGGGCCCTTCCTACGAGCAGTACTTC. Translated, it gives CASSVLAGPSYEQYF.